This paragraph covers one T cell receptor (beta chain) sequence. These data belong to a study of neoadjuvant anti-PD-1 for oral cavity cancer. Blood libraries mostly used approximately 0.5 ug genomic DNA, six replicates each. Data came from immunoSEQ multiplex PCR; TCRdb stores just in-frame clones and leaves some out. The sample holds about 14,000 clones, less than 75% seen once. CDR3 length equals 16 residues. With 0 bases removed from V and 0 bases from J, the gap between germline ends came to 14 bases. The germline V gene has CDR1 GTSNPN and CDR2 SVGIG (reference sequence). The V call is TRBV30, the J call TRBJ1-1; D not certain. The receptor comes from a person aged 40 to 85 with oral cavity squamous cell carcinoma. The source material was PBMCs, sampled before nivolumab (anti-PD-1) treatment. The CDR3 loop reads CAWSVQSVLMNTEAFF. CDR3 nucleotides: TGTGCCTGGAGTGTACAAAGTGTTTTGATGAACACTGAAGCTTTCTTT.